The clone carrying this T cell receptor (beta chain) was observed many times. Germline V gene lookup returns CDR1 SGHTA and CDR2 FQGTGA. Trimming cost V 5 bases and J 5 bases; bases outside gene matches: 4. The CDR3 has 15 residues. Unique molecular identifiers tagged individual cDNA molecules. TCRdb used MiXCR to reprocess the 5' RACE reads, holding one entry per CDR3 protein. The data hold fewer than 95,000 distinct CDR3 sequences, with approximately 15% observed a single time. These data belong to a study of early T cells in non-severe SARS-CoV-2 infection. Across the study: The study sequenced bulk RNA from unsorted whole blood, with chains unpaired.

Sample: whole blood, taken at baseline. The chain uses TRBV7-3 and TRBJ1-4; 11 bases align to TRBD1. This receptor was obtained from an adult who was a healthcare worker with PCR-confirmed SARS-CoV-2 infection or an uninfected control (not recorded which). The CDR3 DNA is TGTGCCAGCAGCCGAGGGACAGGGGGGAATGAAAAACTGTTTTTT. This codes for CASSRGTGGNEKLFF.